This record looks at one T cell receptor (beta chain) sequence and its context. The antigen is unknown. The data derive from a study of Graves' ophthalmopathy and Graves' hyperthyroidism. Findings of the study overall: Most expanded thyroid clonotypes above 0.001 frequency also appeared in blood.

The study amplified TCR beta CDR3 regions using RNA transcripts. RT-PCR with HTBI primers came first, then second-round multiplex PCR. TCRdb reanalysed the multiplex PCR reads using MiXCR and keeps one entry per CDR3 protein. The data hold a few hundred thousand distinct CDR3 sequences, with roughly 39% observed a single time. Germline CDR1 and CDR2: SGHTA and FQGNSA. There are 16 residues in the CDR3. Trimming stripped 2 bases from V and 5 bases from J, with 18 bases between. Recruitment covered hyperthyroidism patients aged 18 to 65 whose new diagnosis was of under 2 months' duration. This TCR was sampled from an adult man with Graves' hyperthyroidism. Material for sequencing was peripheral blood or thyroid tissue (not recorded which). The chain is built from TRBV7-2 and TRBJ2-5, with D possibly matching TRBD1 (7 bases). CDR3 DNA: TGTGCCAGCAGCTTACCGTCGGAGGGGGCTTGGGAGACCCAGTACTTC. It yields the protein CASSLPSEGAWETQYF.